The sequence of this T cell receptor (beta chain) was determined in a study of blood T cell repertoires in COVID-19. The data were produced by immunoSEQ multiplex PCR, yet TCRdb's version contains in-frame clones alone and is incomplete. The sample has 190,000 or so clones, 82% seen once; the top ten hold 12%. Trimming removed 5 bases from V and 0 bases from J, with 22 bases in between. This CDR3 has 18 amino acids. Germline lookup yields CDR1 LNHDA and CDR2 SQIVND (reference sequence). The V and J genes are TRBV19 and TRBJ1-2, with a possible D match to TRBD1 (5 bases). The sample consisted of PBMCs or T cells enriched from blood (not recorded which). This clonotype was obtained from a man aged 35-49 years who had recovered from COVID-19. The CDR3 here is CASSSPWGDGRANYGYTF. CDR3 DNA sequence: TGTGCCAGTAGTTCTCCGTGGGGGGACGGTAGAGCTAACTATGGCTACACCTTC.